This T cell receptor beta chain was recovered during a study of shared clonotypes between healthy human individuals. Whole-study context: Each donor's CD4 naive and CD4 memory cells filled three plates apiece, CD8 naive two, and CD8 memory one.

General study findings and limits: Shared clonotypes across all four donors exceeded non-shared ones in generation probability.

About this clone: The antigen remains undetermined.

Every subset had its genomic DNA shared out evenly among several immunoSEQ plates. The table came from immunoSEQ multiplex PCR; TCRdb's copy has only in-frame clones and leaves some out. Among roughly 1.4 million clones listed, roughly 98.5% were seen once. Trimming at V came to 3 bases and at J to 5 bases, leaving 10 bases not matched to a gene. This CDR3 is built from 18 residues. Germline CDR1 and CDR2: LGHNA and YNFKEQ. In the CD4+ fraction, cells were divided into CD45RA+ naive and CD45RA-negative memory subsets. V and J are TRBV4-2 and TRBJ2-7; TRBD2 agrees at 16 bases. This sequence originates from a young man in good health. The sample was naive CD4+ T cells sorted from blood. Subset specified: CD45RA+ positively selected. The CDR3 protein is CASSHPGLAGGPANEQYF. The DNA of the CDR3 is TGTGCCAGCAGCCACCCGGGACTAGCGGGAGGGCCTGCCAACGAGCAGTACTTC.